The 12 T cell receptor beta chains reported below all come from one sample, sequenced in a study of blood T cell repertoires in COVID-19. Libraries were prepared by immunoSEQ multiplex PCR; TCRdb keeps only in-frame clonotypes and omits some of them. The top ten clones hold 0.95% to 1.1% of a sample with 360,000 or so clones, 88% of them seen once. The sample consisted of PBMCs or T cells enriched from blood (not recorded which). The source is a woman under 40 who had been exposed to COVID-19.

The chain carries TRBV7-9 and TRBJ2-1; perhaps TRBD1 as D (6 bases). The CDR3 contains 15 residues. Germline-derived CDR1 and CDR2 are SEHNR and FQNEAQ (reference sequence). The V gene lost 5 bases and the J gene lost 7 bases, with 18 bases spanning the gap. The DNA for the CDR3 is TGTGCCAGCAGCCCACAGGGCCTAGGATGGAATGAGCAGTTCTTC. Protein: CASSPQGLGWNEQFF.

The chain couples TRBV11-2 to TRBJ2-1, with unresolved D. With 6 bases removed from V and 1 base from J, the gap between germline ends came to 4 bases. CDR3 length: 12 residues. Per the germline V gene, CDR1 is SGHAT and CDR2 is FQNNGV. Here the CDR3 DNA reads TGTGCCAGCAGGGCTTCCTACAATGAGCAGTTCTTC. Translating it yields CASRASYNEQFF.

The chain has TRBV11-3 and TRBJ1-5; D is perhaps TRBD1 (5 bases). This CDR3 spans 14 amino acids. The germline V gene has CDR1 SGHNT and CDR2 YENEEA. V lost 5 bases and J lost 4, with 12 bases in between. CDR3 loop: CASSPGGANQPQHF. DNA for the CDR3: TGTGCCAGCAGCCCGGGGGGAGCTAATCAGCCCCAGCATTTT.

This chain connects TRBV3-1 (or the pseudogene TRBV3-2) to TRBJ1-1, with D possibly matching TRBD1 (5 bases). This CDR3 comprises 16 residues. V was clipped by 1 base and J by 4 bases, with 16 bases between them. Germline V gene data show CDR1 as LGHDT and CDR2 as YNNKEL (reference sequence). The CDR3 DNA follows: TGTGCCAGCAGCCAAGTTGGGGCAGGGCTCTCCACTGAAGCTTTCTTT. Translation gives CASSQVGAGLSTEAFF.

The chain uses TRBV29-1 and TRBJ2-7; TRBD2 might be the D (6 bases). The germline gives CDR1 SQVTM, CDR2 ANQGSEA. The CDR3 length is 12 residues. In DNA form, the CDR3 reads TGCAGTGGGAATGGCGGGACCTACGAGCAGTACTTC. As protein: CSGNGGTYEQYF.

V is TRBV3-1 (or the pseudogene TRBV3-2) and J is TRBJ2-3; no clear D. Germline V CDR1 and CDR2: LGHDT, YNNKEL (reference sequence). Trimming removed 8 bases from V and 6 bases from J, with 12 bases in between. The CDR3 consists of 12 residues. The CDR3 nucleotides are TGTGCCAGCTCAACGAACACCGATACGCAGTATTTT. Translation: CASSTNTDTQYF.

V gene TRBV6-1 combines with J gene TRBJ2-7; 8 nucleotides line up with TRBD1. V dropped 3 bases and J dropped 3; count of bases not matched to a gene: 7. The CDR3 has 15 residues. The germline gives CDR1 MNHNS, CDR2 SASEGT. This CDR3 reads CASSDLDRADYEQYF. The CDR3 DNA reads TGTGCCAGCAGTGACCTGGACAGGGCGGACTACGAGCAGTACTTC.

V usage is TRBV19 and J usage is TRBJ1-2; a possible D gene is TRBD1 (5 bases). CDR3 length: 14 amino acids. Trimming stripped 0 bases from V and 7 bases from J, with 12 bases between. Germline CDR1 is LNHDA and CDR2 is SQIVND (reference sequence). CDR3 amino acids: CASSIDGGMRGYTF. DNA for the CDR3: TGTGCCAGTAGTATAGACGGGGGAATGCGTGGCTACACCTTC.

V usage is TRBV28 and J usage is TRBJ2-5; TRBD2 matches at 11 bases. With 5 bases clipped from V and 5 bases from J, the junction kept 7 bases outside the gene matches. The CDR3 length is 15 residues. Germline lookup yields CDR1 MDHEN and CDR2 SYDVKM. In DNA form, the CDR3 reads TGTGCCAGCAGTCCGACCGGGACTAGCGGTGAGACCCAGTACTTC. Translating it yields CASSPTGTSGETQYF.

The chain joins TRBV27 to TRBJ1-6; no clear D. V shed 2 bases and J shed 3 bases, with 5 bases lying between them. The CDR3 totals 14 residues. Germline values: CDR1 MNHEY, CDR2 SMNVEV (reference sequence). The CDR3 region has the DNA TGTGCCAGCAGTTTAGAACTCTATAATTCACCCCTCCACTTT. Translation: CASSLELYNSPLHF.

The chain couples TRBV27 to TRBJ1-2; 8 bases map to TRBD1. Germline trimming cut 6 bases from V and 4 bases from J; bases unmatched to any gene: 13. CDR1 and CDR2 from the germline V gene are MNHEY and SMNVEV (reference sequence). The CDR3 has 16 residues. The CDR3 DNA sequence: TGTGCCAGCAGCCAAGGACAGGGAAGGTTGCTCTATGGCTACACCTTC. Its translation: CASSQGQGRLLYGYTF.

This rearrangement joins TRBV28 to TRBJ2-1; TRBD1 matches 11 bases. The germline CDR1 and CDR2 sequences are MDHEN and SYDVKM. V shed 7 bases and J 8 bases; nucleotides not matched to a gene: 7. The CDR3 is 14 amino acids. CDR3 amino acids: CASNGQGAGYEQFF. In nucleotides, the CDR3 is TGTGCCAGCAACGGACAGGGGGCGGGTTATGAGCAGTTCTTC.